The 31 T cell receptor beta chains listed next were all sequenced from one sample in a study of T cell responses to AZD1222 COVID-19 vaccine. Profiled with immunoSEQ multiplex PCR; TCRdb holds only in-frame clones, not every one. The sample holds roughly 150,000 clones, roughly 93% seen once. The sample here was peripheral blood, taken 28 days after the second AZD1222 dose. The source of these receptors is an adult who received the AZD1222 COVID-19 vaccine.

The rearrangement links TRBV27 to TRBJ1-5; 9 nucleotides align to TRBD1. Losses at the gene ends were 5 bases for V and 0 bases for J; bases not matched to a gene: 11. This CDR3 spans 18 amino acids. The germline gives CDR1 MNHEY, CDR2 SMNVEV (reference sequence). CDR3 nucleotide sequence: TGTGCCAGCAGTGCGTCCCGGGACAGGGTTCGTAGCAATCAGCCCCAGCATTTT. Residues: CASSASRDRVRSNQPQHF.

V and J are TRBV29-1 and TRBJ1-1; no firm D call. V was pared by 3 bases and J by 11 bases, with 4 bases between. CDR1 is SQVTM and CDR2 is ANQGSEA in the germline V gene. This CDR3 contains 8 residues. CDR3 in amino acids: CSVESAFF. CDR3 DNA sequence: TGCAGCGTTGAGTCGGCTTTCTTT.

This CDR3 is CASSQEGRGRPGNTIYF. CDR3 in DNA: TGCGCCAGCAGCCAAGAGGGAAGAGGGAGGCCGGGAAACACCATATATTTT. The chain couples TRBV4-1 to TRBJ1-3; D not certain. V dropped 0 bases and J dropped 4 bases, with 16 bases sitting between them. The CDR3 has 17 amino acids. In germline, CDR1 is MGHRA, CDR2 YSYEKL.

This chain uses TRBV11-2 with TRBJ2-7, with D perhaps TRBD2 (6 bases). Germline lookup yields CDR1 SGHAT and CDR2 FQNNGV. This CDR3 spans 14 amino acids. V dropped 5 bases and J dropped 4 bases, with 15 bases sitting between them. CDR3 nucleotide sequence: TGTGCCAGCAGCCCCCGGGACTTGTTATACGAGCAGTACTTC. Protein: CASSPRDLLYEQYF.

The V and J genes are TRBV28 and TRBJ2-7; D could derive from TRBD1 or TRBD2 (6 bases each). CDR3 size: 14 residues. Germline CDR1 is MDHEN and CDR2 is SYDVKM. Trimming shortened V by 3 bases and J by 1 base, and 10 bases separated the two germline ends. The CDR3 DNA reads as TGTGCCAGCAGTTTGGGGGGCATATCCTACGAGCAGTACTTC. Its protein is CASSLGGISYEQYF.

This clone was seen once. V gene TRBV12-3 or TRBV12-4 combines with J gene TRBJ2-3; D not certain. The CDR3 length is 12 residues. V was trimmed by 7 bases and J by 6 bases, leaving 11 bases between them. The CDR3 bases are TGTGCCAGCACCTTAAGGTCCGATACGCAGTATTTT. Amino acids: CASTLRSDTQYF.

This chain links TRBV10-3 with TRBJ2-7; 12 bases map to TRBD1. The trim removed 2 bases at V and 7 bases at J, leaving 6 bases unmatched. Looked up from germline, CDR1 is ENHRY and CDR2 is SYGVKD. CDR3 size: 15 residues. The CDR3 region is CAISEGGTGGQEQYF. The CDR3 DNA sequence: TGTGCCATCAGTGAGGGGGGGACAGGGGGCCAAGAGCAGTACTTC.

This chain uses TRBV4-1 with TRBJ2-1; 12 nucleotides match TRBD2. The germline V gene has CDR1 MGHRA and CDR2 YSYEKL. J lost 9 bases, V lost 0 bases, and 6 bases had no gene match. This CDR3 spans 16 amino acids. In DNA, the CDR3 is TGCGCCAGCAGCCAAGATCGACTAGCGGGGGAGGGTGAGCAGTTCTTC. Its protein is CASSQDRLAGEGEQFF.

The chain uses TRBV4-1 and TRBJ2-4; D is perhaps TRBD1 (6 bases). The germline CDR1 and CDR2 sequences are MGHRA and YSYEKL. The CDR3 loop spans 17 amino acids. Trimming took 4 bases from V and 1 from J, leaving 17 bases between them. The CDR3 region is CASSLRQVREAKNIQYF. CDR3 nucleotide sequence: TGCGCCAGCAGCCTCAGACAGGTGAGAGAGGCCAAAAACATTCAGTACTTC.

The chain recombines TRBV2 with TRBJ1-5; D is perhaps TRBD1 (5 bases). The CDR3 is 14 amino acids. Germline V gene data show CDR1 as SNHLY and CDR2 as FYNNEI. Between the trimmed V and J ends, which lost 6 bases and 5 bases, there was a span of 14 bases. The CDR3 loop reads CASSGDRRDQPQHF. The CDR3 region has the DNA TGTGCCAGCAGCGGGGACCGGAGGGATCAGCCCCAGCATTTT.

The CDR3 loop is CASSLGSNQPQHF. DNA for the CDR3: TGTGCCAGCAGCTTGGGAAGCAATCAGCCCCAGCATTTT. This chain links TRBV5-6 with TRBJ1-5; D is unresolved. Germline V gives CDR1 SGHDT, CDR2 YYEEEE. The CDR3 totals 13 residues. V dropped 0 bases and J dropped 1 base, with 2 bases sitting between them.

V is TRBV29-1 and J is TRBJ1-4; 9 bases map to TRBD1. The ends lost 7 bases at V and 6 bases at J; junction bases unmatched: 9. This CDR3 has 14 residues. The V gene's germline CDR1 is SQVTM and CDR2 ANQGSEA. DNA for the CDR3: TGCAGCGCAACGAACAGGGGGCGGGATGAAAAACTGTTTTTT. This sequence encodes CSATNRGRDEKLFF.

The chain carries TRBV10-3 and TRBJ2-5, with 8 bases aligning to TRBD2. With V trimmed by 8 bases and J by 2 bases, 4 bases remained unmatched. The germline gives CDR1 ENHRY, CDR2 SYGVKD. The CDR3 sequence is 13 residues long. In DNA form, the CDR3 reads TGTGCCATCGGGACTAGGCTACAAGAGACCCAGTACTTC. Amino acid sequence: CAIGTRLQETQYF.

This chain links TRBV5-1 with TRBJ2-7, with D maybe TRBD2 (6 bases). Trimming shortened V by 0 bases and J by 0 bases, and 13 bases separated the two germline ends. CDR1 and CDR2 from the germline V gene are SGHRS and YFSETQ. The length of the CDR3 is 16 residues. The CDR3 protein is CASSLAGDHSSYEQYF. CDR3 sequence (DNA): TGCGCCAGCAGCTTGGCGGGGGACCATAGCTCCTACGAGCAGTACTTC.

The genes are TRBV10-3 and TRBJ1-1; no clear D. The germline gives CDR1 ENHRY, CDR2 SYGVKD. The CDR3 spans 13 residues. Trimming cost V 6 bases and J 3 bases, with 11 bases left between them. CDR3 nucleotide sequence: TGTGCCATCAGCGGTCAAGGGTACACTGAAGCTTTCTTT. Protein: CAISGQGYTEAFF.

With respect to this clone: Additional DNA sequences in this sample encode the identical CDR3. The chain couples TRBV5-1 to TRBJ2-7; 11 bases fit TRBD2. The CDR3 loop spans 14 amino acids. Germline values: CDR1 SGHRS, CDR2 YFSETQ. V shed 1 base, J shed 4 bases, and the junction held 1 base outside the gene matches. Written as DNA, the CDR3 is TGCGCCAGCAGCTTGACTAGCGGGAGTTACGAGCAGTACTTC. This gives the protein CASSLTSGSYEQYF. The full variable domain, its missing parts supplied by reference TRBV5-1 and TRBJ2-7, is KAGVTQTPRYLIKTRGQQVTLSCSPISGHRSVSWYQQTPGQGLQFLFEYFSETQRNKGNFPGRFSGRQFSNSRSEMNVSTLELGDSALYLCASSLTSGSYEQYFGPGTRLTVT.

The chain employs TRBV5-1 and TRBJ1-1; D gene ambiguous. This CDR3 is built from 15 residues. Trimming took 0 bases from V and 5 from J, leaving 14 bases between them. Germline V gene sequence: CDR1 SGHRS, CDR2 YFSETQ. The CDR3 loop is CASSLVPGAVTEAFF. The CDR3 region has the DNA TGCGCCAGCAGCTTGGTTCCGGGTGCGGTTACTGAAGCTTTCTTT.

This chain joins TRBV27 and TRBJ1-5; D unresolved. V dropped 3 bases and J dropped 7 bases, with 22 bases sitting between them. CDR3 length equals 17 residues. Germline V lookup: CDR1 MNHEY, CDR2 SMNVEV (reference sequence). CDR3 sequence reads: CASSFWSPVAGGQPQHF. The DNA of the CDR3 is TGTGCCAGCAGTTTTTGGTCTCCGGTCGCGGGCGGGCAGCCCCAGCATTTT.

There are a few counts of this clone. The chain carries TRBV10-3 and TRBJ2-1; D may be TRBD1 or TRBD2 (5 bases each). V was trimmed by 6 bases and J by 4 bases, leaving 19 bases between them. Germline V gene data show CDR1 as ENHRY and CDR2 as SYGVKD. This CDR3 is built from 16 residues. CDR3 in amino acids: CAIRRGVGALYNEQFF. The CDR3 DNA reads TGTGCCATCAGGAGGGGTGTAGGGGCACTATACAATGAGCAGTTCTTC.

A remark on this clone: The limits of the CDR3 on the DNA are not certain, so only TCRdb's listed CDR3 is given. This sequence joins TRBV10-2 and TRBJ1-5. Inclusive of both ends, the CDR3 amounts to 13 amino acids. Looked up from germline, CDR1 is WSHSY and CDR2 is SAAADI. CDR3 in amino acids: CASSFDRVSPSIF.

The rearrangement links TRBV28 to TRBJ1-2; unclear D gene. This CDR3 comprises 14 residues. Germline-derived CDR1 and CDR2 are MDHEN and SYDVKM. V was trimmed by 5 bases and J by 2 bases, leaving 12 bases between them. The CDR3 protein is CASSRQEANYGYTF. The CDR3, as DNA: TGTGCCAGCAGTAGGCAGGAGGCCAACTATGGCTACACCTTC.

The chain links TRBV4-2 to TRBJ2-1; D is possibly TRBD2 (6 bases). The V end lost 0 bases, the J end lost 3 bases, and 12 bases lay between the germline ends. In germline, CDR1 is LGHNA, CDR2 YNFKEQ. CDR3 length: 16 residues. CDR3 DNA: TGTGCCAGCAGCCAAGACGGCGGGGATTTCTACAATGAGCAGTTCTTC. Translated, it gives CASSQDGGDFYNEQFF.

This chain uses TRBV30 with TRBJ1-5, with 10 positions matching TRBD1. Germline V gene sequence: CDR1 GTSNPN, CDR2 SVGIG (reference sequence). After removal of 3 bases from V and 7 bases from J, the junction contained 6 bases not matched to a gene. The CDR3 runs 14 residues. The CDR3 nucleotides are TGTGCCTGGAGCCCGGGACAGGGGTGGCAGCCCCAGCATTTT. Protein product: CAWSPGQGWQPQHF.

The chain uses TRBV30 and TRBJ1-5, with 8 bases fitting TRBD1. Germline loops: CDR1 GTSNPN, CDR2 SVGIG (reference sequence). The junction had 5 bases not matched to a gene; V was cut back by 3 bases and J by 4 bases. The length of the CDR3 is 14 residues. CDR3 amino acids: CAWSSGGWNQPQHF. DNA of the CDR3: TGTGCCTGGAGCTCAGGGGGCTGGAATCAGCCCCAGCATTTT.

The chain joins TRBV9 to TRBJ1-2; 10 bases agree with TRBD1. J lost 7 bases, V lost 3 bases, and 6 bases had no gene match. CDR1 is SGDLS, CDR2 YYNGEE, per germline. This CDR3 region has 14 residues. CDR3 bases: TGTGCCAGCAGCGCTGACAGGGGGCTTGGTGGCTACACCTTC. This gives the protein CASSADRGLGGYTF.

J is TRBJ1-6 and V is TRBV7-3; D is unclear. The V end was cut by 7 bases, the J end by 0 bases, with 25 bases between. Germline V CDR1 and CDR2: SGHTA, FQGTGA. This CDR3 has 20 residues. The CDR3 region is CASTPPDREGSGSYNSPLHF. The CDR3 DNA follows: TGTGCCAGCACCCCCCCCGATCGGGAGGGATCGGGCTCCTATAATTCACCCCTCCACTTT.

The CDR3: CATSREGLNFYEQYF. CDR3 sequence (DNA): TGTGCCACCAGCAGAGAGGGACTTAATTTCTACGAGCAGTACTTC. V usage is TRBV15 and J usage is TRBJ2-7; a possible D gene is TRBD2 (6 bases). Deletions cut 0 bases from V and 3 bases from J, with 12 bases between. The CDR3 has 15 amino acids. Germline CDR1 and CDR2: LNHNV and YYDKDF (reference sequence). The variable domain in full, completed from reference TRBV15 and TRBJ2-7, reads DAMVIQNPRYQVTQFGKPVTLSCSQTLNHNVMYWYQQKSSQAPKLLFHYYDKDFNNEADTPDNFQSRRPNTSFCFLDIRSPGLGDTAMYLCATSREGLNFYEQYFGPGTRLTVT.

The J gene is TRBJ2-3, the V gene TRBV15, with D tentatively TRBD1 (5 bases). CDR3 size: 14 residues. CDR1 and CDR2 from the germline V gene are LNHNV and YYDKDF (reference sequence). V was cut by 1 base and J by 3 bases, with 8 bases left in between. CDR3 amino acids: CATSRGGRTDTQYF. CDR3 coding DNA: TGTGCCACCAGCAGAGGGGGCCGGACAGATACGCAGTATTTT.

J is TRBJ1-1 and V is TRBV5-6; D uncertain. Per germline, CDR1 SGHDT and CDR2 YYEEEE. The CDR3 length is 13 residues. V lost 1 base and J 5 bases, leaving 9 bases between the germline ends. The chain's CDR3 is CASSLLSWTEAFF. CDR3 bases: TGTGCCAGCAGCTTGCTGTCGTGGACTGAAGCTTTCTTT.

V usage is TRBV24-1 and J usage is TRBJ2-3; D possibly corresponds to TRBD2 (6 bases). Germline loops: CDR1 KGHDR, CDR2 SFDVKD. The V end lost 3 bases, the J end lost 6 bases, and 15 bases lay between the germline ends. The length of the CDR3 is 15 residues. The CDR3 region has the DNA TGTGCCACCAGTGATCGGCGGGGTCGTCCTGATACGCAGTATTTT. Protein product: CATSDRRGRPDTQYF.

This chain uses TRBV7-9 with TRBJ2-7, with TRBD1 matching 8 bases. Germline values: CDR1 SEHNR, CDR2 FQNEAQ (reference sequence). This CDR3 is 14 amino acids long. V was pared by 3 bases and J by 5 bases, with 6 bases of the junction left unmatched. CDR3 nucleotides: TGTGCCAGCAGCTTCGCAGGGGGCCAGGACGAGCAGTACTTC. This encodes CASSFAGGQDEQYF.